This note documents a single T cell receptor beta chain sequence. As yet, its antigen is unknown. The data were obtained in a study of CD8 T cells in ankylosing spondylitis. TCRdb re-derived calls from the 5' RACE reads in MiXCR, one entry per CDR3 protein. The table records hundreds of thousands of distinct CDR3 sequences, roughly 27% of them present only once. Study outcomes and limitations: Ankylosing spondylitis blood seemed to carry a telltale TCR beta motif made of eight highly homologous variants. Reports say disease-linked clones showed up significantly more in matched ankylosing spondylitis synovial fluid. With a CD8+ phenotype, disease-linked clones were relatively rare in peripheral blood.

The sequenced material came from blood, either unsorted or a sorted T cell fraction (not recorded which). This TCR was recovered from a male donor with ankylosing spondylitis.

The CDR3 sequence: CASRRQGARQPQHF. CDR3 coding DNA: TGTGCCAGCCGTAGACAGGGGGCTCGACAGCCCCAGCATTTT. The genes are TRBV27 and TRBJ1-5; 10 bases align to TRBD1. Germline V gene sequence: CDR1 MNHEY, CDR2 SMNVEV (reference sequence). V lost 8 bases and J lost 7; bases outside the gene matches: 8. This CDR3 comprises 14 residues.